The 18 T cell receptor beta chains below all came from one sample that was sequenced in a study of blood T cell repertoires in COVID-19. Profiling relied on immunoSEQ multiplex PCR, and the TCRdb table lists in-frame clones only, not all of them. In the table there are about 140,000 clones, roughly 89% of which are singletons. Sample: peripheral blood. These receptor sequences come from a man in his thirties or forties with COVID-19, enrolled during active disease.

This clone has only a few counts. The chain has TRBV7-2 and TRBJ1-4; D gene unclear. V lost 1 base to trimming and J lost 6 bases, with 6 bases between them. CDR3 size: 13 residues. Germline values: CDR1 SGHTA, CDR2 FQGNSA. Here the CDR3 DNA reads TGTGCCAGCAGCTTAGTAGGAGATGAAAAACTGTTTTTT. Translated, it gives CASSLVGDEKLFF.

The rearrangement uses TRBV10-1 and TRBJ2-2, with 10 bases lining up with TRBD2. This CDR3 is 15 amino acids long. Germline values: CDR1 WNHNN, CDR2 SYGVQD (reference sequence). The CDR3 sequence is CAPCGLAGVTGELFF. In DNA, the CDR3 is TGCGCTCCCTGCGGGCTAGCGGGAGTCACCGGGGAGCTGTTTTTT.

This chain links TRBV20-1 with TRBJ2-1; 8 positions match TRBD2. V dropped 5 bases and J dropped 9; count of bases not matched to a gene: 3. CDR3 length equals 11 residues. Germline lookup yields CDR1 DFQATT and CDR2 SNEGSKA (reference sequence). CDR3 loop: CSAAAGVEQFF. CDR3 nucleotide sequence: TGCAGTGCTGCAGCGGGAGTTGAGCAGTTCTTC.

The rearrangement uses TRBV5-4 and TRBJ2-3; 8 bases fit TRBD2. The CDR3 is made up of 16 amino acids. Germline V gene lookup returns CDR1 SGHNT and CDR2 YYREEE (reference sequence). V shed 1 base, J shed 0 bases, and the junction held 4 bases outside the gene matches. As DNA, the CDR3 is TGTGCCAGCAGCTTGAGTAGCGGGGTTAGCACAGATACGCAGTATTTT. Protein sequence: CASSLSSGVSTDTQYF.

V usage is TRBV5-6 and J usage is TRBJ1-6; the D gene is possibly TRBD1 (5 bases). Germline CDR1 and CDR2: SGHDT and YYEEEE. The CDR3 has 19 residues. Trimming shortened V by 0 bases and J by 6 bases, and 22 bases separated the two germline ends. The CDR3 here is CASSLEIGAGGNPNSPLHF. The CDR3 DNA follows: TGTGCCAGCAGCTTGGAGATAGGAGCGGGGGGTAATCCTAATTCACCCCTCCACTTT. Filled out from reference TRBV5-6 and TRBJ1-6, the complete variable domain reads DAGVTQSPTHLIKTRGQQVTLRCSPKSGHDTVSWYQQALGQGPQFIFQYYEEEERQRGNFPDRFSGHQFPNYSSELNVNALLLGDSALYLCASSLEIGAGGNPNSPLHFGNGTRLTVT.

The chain combines TRBV28 with TRBJ1-2; no definite D call. Looked up from germline, CDR1 is MDHEN and CDR2 is SYDVKM. V shed 2 bases and J shed 3 bases, with 13 bases lying between them. The CDR3 spans 15 residues. This CDR3 is CASSLEARADYGYTF. The CDR3, as DNA: TGTGCCAGCAGTTTAGAAGCCCGAGCGGACTATGGCTACACCTTC.

The CDR3, as DNA: TGTGCCAGCAGCAAAGATCAGGTTCCCAAACCCTACAATGAGCAGTTCTTC. It specifies CASSKDQVPKPYNEQFF. The chain links TRBV21-1 to TRBJ2-1; TRBD1 was called by the table and not checked on the DNA. TRBV21-1 is a pseudogene. This CDR3 region has 17 residues.

The chain couples TRBV3-1 (or the pseudogene TRBV3-2) to TRBJ2-7; D possibly corresponds to TRBD2 (5 bases). The V end was cut by 2 bases, the J end by 2 bases, with 16 bases between. Germline V lookup: CDR1 LGHDT, CDR2 YNNKEL (reference sequence). This CDR3 region has 16 residues. The CDR3 coding sequence is TGTGCCAGCAGCCAAAGGGCGGCTAGCCCCCCCTACGAGCAGTACTTC. This encodes CASSQRAASPPYEQYF.

The chain is built from TRBV19 and TRBJ2-4; a possible D gene is TRBD2 (5 bases). V was cut by 6 bases and J by 0 bases, with 12 bases left in between. Looked up from germline, CDR1 is LNHDA and CDR2 is SQIVND (reference sequence). The CDR3 length is 15 residues. This chain's CDR3 is CASSDYGVAKNIQYF. In nucleotides, the CDR3 is TGTGCCAGTAGCGACTATGGGGTAGCCAAAAACATTCAGTACTTC.

The genes are TRBV29-1 and TRBJ1-2; no reliable D call. V shed 2 bases and J shed 7 bases, with 11 bases lying between them. This CDR3 has 12 residues. The germline V gene has CDR1 SQVTM and CDR2 ANQGSEA. CDR3 DNA sequence: TGCAGCGTTGAAAACGGCAGGTTTGGCTACACCTTC. Translating it yields CSVENGRFGYTF.

The chain employs TRBV14 and TRBJ1-2; D ambiguous. CDR3 length equals 13 residues. Germline V CDR1 and CDR2: SGHDN, FVKESK. The V end lost 1 base, the J end lost 6 bases, and 9 bases lay between the germline ends. The CDR3 DNA reads as TGTGCCAGCAGCCAAGTAGGGAGGGATGGCTACACCTTC. Translation: CASSQVGRDGYTF.

The chain combines TRBV6-5 with TRBJ1-6, with TRBD1 matching 7 bases. This CDR3 spans 12 amino acids. The V gene end was trimmed by 7 bases and the J gene end by 13 bases; junction bases not matched to a gene: 7. Germline V gives CDR1 MNHEY, CDR2 SVGAGI. CDR3 protein: CASTKGATPLHF. The CDR3 coding sequence is TGTGCCAGCACGAAGGGGGCGACTCCCCTCCACTTT.

The rearrangement joins TRBV3-1 (or the pseudogene TRBV3-2) to TRBJ2-5, with D maybe TRBD2 (6 bases). The CDR3 runs to 14 residues. Germline-derived CDR1 and CDR2 are LGHDT and YNNKEL (reference sequence). The V and J ends lost 4 bases and 5 bases respectively, with 14 bases between them. The CDR3 loop reads CASSLRELGETQYF. CDR3 coding DNA: TGTGCCAGCAGCCTACGGGAGCTTGGGGAGACCCAGTACTTC.

The chain is built from TRBV18 and TRBJ2-1, with TRBD2 identical over 11 bases. The CDR3 has 14 residues. Germline V gene data show CDR1 as KGHSH and CDR2 as LQKENI. V dropped 3 bases and J dropped 8; count of bases not matched to a gene: 3. Written as DNA, the CDR3 is TGTGCCAGCTCACCGACTAGCGGGGAGGATGAGCAGTTCTTC. As protein: CASSPTSGEDEQFF. Using reference TRBV18 and TRBJ2-1 for the parts outside the CDR3, the full variable domain is NAGVMQNPRHLVRRRGQEARLRCSPMKGHSHVYWYRQLPEEGLKFMVYLQKENIIDESGMPKERFSAEFPKEGPSILRIQQVVRGDSAAYFCASSPTSGEDEQFFGPGTRLTVL.

The chain recombines TRBV19 with TRBJ2-2, with 9 bases identical to TRBD1. Germline values: CDR1 LNHDA, CDR2 SQIVND (reference sequence). The CDR3 has 19 amino acids. Losses at the gene ends were 3 bases for V and 6 bases for J; bases not matched to a gene: 17. CDR3 nucleotide sequence: TGTGCCAGTAGTATCCTCGGGACAGGGTATTGGGTGCGGGCCGGGGAGCTGTTTTTT. It specifies CASSILGTGYWVRAGELFF.

The rearrangement links TRBV6-6 to TRBJ1-3; D unresolved. The CDR3 is 16 amino acids. The germline CDR1 and CDR2 sequences are MNHNY and SVGAGI (reference sequence). V was clipped by 4 bases and J by 4 bases, with 17 bases between them. CDR3 in DNA: TGTGCCAGCAGTTCCCCCGCGGGCAGCTCGGGAAACACCATATATTTT. Its translation is CASSSPAGSSGNTIYF.

In its sample, this clone was seen once. The gene calls are TRBV5-1 and TRBJ2-7; 9 nucleotides match TRBD1. The CDR3 runs to 16 residues. CDR1 and CDR2 from the germline V gene are SGHRS and YFSETQ. J lost 5 bases, V lost 4 bases, and 13 bases had no gene match. CDR3 in DNA: TGCGCCAGCAGCCCCTCCGGGACAGGGATGTACCACGAGCAGTACTTC. Its translation is CASSPSGTGMYHEQYF.

The chain recombines TRBV12-3 or TRBV12-4 with TRBJ1-6; weak D call: TRBD1 (5 bases). The CDR3 covers 13 residues. Deletions cut 6 bases from V and 10 bases from J, with 13 bases between. This CDR3 reads CASSRGEVSPLHF. In DNA form, the CDR3 reads TGTGCCAGCAGCCGGGGGGAGGTCTCACCCCTCCACTTT.